A selection of T cell receptor beta chains follows, all from one sample in a study of cytomegalovirus exposure and HLA in healthy donors. Method: immunoSEQ multiplex PCR; TCRdb's copy keeps in-frame clones and lacks some. The table lists about 120,000 clones, roughly 90% of them singletons. The sample comprised PBMCs. Receptor source: a woman younger than 35 in good health and CMV-seropositive. CDR3s include the opening cysteine and the closing phenylalanine or tryptophan.

j_call v_call cdr3_aa
TRBJ2-7 TRBV14 CASSQGGGGSYEQYF
TRBJ2-1 TRBV2 CASGLYNEQFF
TRBJ2-3 TRBV7-2 CASSGRGPTDTQYF
TRBJ2-1 TRBV7-8 CASSQGLAASYNEQFF
TRBJ2-4 TRBV30 CAWTPRGVRAKNIQYF
TRBJ2-2 TRBV7-3 CASSFPPERTSGNTGELFF
TRBJ2-7 TRBV7-2 CASSRRGGALNEQYF
TRBJ1-2 TRBV6-1 CASSEAMGRGRGGYTF
TRBJ1-2 TRBV7-6 CASSLDRDWGYTF
TRBJ2-5 TRBV5-1 CASSLRGDPFQETQYF
TRBJ2-7 TRBV5-4 CASTSTGKYEQYF
TRBJ2-7 TRBV7-9 CASSLDAGRGGSEQYF
TRBJ2-3 TRBV29-1 CSVDPPPITGGSTDTQYF
TRBJ1-2 TRBV11-2 CASSLVTANYGYTF
TRBJ1-1 TRBV10-3 CAISDLQGSNTEAFF
TRBJ2-3 TRBV25-1 CASSEWGGKTDTQYF
TRBJ1-6 TRBV21-1 CASSKGGQYYNSPLHF
TRBJ1-1 TRBV18 CASSPATTGTEAFF